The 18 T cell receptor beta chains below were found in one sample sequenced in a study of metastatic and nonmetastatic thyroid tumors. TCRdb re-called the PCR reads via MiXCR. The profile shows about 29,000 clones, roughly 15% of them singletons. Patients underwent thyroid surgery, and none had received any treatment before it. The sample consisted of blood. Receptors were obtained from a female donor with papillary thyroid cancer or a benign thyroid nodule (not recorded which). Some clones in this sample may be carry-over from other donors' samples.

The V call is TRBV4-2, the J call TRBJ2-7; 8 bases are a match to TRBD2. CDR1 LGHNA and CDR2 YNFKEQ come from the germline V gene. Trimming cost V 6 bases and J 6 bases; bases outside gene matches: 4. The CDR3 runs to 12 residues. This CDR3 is CASSSGKGEQYF. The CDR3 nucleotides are TGTGCCAGCAGTAGCGGGAAAGGCGAGCAGTACTTC.

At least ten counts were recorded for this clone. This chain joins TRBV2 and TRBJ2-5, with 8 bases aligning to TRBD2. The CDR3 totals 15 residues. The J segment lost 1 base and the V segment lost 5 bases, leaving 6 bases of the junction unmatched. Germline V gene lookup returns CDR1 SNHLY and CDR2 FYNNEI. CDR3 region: CASSWTSTLQETQYF. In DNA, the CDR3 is TGTGCCAGCAGTTGGACTAGCACTCTCCAAGAGACCCAGTACTTC.

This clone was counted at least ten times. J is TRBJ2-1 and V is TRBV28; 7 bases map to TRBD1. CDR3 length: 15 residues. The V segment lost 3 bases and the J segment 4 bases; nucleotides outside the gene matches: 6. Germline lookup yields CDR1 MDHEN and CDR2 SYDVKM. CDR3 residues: CASSLNLDRYNEQFF. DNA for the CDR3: TGTGCCAGCAGTTTGAACCTGGACAGGTACAATGAGCAGTTCTTC.

For the CDR3, the DNA is TGTGCCACCCCCGGTAGGGCCGGGCCCGGGGAGCTGTTTTTT. It specifies CATPGRAGPGELFF. J is TRBJ2-2 and V is TRBV2; D unresolved. V lost 10 bases to trimming and J lost 6 bases, with 18 bases between them. This CDR3 contains 14 residues. Looked up from germline, CDR1 is SNHLY and CDR2 is FYNNEI.

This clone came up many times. CDR3 DNA sequence: TGTGCCAGCAGTTGGGTGGCAGCGAACACTGAAGCTTTCTTT. This translates into CASSWVAANTEAFF. The rearrangement links TRBV6-1 to TRBJ1-1; D is ambiguous. The CDR3 sequence is 14 residues long. Germline V gene lookup returns CDR1 MNHNS and CDR2 SASEGT. V lost 5 bases, J lost 1 base, and 11 bases lay in between.

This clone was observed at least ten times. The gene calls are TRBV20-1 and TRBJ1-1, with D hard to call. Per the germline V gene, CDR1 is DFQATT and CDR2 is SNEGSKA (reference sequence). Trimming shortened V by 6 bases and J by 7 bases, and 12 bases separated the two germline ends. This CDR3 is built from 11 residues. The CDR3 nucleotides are TGCAGTGCCATCTCTAGGTATGAAGCTTTCTTT. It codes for CSAISRYEAFF.

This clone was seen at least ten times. The CDR3 DNA sequence: TGTGCCTGGAGTGTGGTCCCCGGACTAGCGGGAACCACAGATACGCAGTATTTT. Protein product: CAWSVVPGLAGTTDTQYF. The chain recombines TRBV30 with TRBJ2-3, with 12 bases identical to TRBD2. Germline V CDR1 and CDR2: GTSNPN, SVGIG (reference sequence). Trimming took 0 bases from V and 2 from J; bases not matched to a gene: 9. There are 18 residues in the CDR3. The variable domain in full, completed from reference TRBV30 and TRBJ2-3, reads SQTIHQWPATLVQPVGSPLSLECTVEGTSNPNLYWYRQAAGRGLQLLFYSVGIGQISSEVPQNLSASRPQDRQFILSSKKLLLSDSGFYLCAWSVVPGLAGTTDTQYFGPGTRLTVL.

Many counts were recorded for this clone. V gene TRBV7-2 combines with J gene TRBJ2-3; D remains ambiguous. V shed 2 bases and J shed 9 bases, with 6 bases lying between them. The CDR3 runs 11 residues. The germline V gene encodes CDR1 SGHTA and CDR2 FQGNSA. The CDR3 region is CASSLRVTQYF. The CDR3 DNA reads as TGTGCCAGCAGCTTACGGGTCACGCAGTATTTT.

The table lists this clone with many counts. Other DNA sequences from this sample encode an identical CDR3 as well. The CDR3 reads CASIRTGVAGELFF. CDR3 nucleotide sequence: TGTGCCAGCATTAGGACAGGGGTCGCCGGGGAGCTGTTTTTT. V is TRBV6-1 and J is TRBJ2-2, with 9 bases identical to TRBD1. V lost 7 bases, J lost 6 bases, and 6 bases stayed unmatched. CDR1 is MNHNS, CDR2 SASEGT, per germline. This CDR3 is built from 14 residues.

CDR3 in DNA: TGCGCCAGCAGCGTGGTAATTAGCGGCTCCTACGAGCAGTACTTC. Translation: CASSVVISGSYEQYF. The gene calls are TRBV5-1 and TRBJ2-7; tentative D call: TRBD2 (6 bases). This CDR3 has 15 amino acids. With 4 bases removed from V and 0 bases from J, the gap between germline ends came to 14 bases. The germline gives CDR1 SGHRS, CDR2 YFSETQ.

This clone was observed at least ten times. In nucleotides, the CDR3 is TGTGCCAGCAGTGAATCAACTAGCCCGGCGGATACGCAGTATTTT. Its translation: CASSESTSPADTQYF. The chain uses TRBV6-4 and TRBJ2-3; a possible D gene is TRBD2 (6 bases). Between the trimmed V and J ends, which lost 3 bases and 6 bases, there was a span of 16 bases. Germline CDR1 and CDR2: MRHNA and SNTAGT. This CDR3 contains 15 residues.

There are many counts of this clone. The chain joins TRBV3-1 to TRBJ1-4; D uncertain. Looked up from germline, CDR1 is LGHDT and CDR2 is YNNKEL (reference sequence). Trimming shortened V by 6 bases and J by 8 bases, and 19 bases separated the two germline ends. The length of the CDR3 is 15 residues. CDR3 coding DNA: TGTGCCAGCAGTCTCTACAGTCCGCCAAACGAAAAACTGTTTTTT. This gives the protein CASSLYSPPNEKLFF. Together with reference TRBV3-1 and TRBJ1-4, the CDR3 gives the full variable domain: DTAVSQTPKYLVTQMGNDKSIKCEQNLGHDTMYWYKQDSKKFLKIMFSYNNKELIINETVPNRFSPKSPDKAHLNLHINSLELGDSAVYFCASSLYSPPNEKLFFGSGTQLSVL.

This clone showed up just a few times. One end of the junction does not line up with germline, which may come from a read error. In nucleotides, the CDR3 is TGTGCCAGCAGTGACTCAGGGGCTGGGGCCAACGTCCTGACTTTC. Protein product: CASSDSGAGANVLTF. The chain combines TRBV6-5 with TRBJ2-6, with a possible D match to TRBD1 (6 bases). The length of the CDR3 is 15 residues. Germline V gives CDR1 MNHEY, CDR2 SVGAGI.

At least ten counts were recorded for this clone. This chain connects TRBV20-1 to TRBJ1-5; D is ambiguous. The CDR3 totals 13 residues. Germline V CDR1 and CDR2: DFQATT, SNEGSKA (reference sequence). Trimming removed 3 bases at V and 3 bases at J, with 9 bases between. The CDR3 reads CSASGLPNQPQHF. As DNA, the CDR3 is TGCAGTGCTAGCGGACTTCCCAATCAGCCCCAGCATTTT.

This CDR3 is CASSLVAGTTDTQYF. CDR3 nucleotides: TGCGCCAGCAGCTTGGTGGCTGGGACAACAGATACGCAGTATTTT. The V gene is TRBV5-1, the J gene TRBJ2-3, with a tentative D call TRBD1 (6 bases). The ends were cut back, 0 bases at V and 3 bases at J, with 11 bases in the middle. Germline-derived CDR1 and CDR2 are SGHRS and YFSETQ. The CDR3 loop spans 15 amino acids.

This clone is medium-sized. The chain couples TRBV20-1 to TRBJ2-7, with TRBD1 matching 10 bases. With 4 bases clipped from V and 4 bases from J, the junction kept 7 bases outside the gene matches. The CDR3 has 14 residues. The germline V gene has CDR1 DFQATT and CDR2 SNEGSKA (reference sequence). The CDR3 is CSANSGTGVYEQYF. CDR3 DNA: TGCAGTGCTAACTCCGGGACAGGGGTGTACGAGCAGTACTTC.

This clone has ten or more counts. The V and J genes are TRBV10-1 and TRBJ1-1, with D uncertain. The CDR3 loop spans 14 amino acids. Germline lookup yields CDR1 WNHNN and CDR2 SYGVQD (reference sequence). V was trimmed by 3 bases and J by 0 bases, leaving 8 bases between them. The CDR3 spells CASSDSALNTEAFF. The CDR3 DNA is TGCGCCAGCAGTGATTCGGCCCTGAACACTGAAGCTTTCTTT.

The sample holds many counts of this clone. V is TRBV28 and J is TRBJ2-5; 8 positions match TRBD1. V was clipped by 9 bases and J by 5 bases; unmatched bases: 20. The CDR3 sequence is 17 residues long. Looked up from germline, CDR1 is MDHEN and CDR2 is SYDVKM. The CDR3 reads CARKVGGQDPQGETQYF. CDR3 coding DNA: TGTGCCAGAAAGGTGGGGGGACAGGACCCACAGGGGGAGACCCAGTACTTC.